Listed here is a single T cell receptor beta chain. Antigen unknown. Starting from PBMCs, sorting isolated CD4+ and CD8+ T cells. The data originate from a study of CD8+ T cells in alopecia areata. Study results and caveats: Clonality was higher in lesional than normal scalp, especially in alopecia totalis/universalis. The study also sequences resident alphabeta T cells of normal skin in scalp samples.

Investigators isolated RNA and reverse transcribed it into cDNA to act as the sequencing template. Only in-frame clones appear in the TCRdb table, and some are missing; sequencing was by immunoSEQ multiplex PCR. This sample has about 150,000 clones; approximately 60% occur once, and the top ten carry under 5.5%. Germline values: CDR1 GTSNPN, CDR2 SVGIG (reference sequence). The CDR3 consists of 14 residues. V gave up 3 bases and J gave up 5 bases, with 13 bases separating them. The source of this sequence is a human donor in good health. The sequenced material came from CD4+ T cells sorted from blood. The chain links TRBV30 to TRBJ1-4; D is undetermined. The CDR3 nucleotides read TGTGCCTGGAGGTCGGAGGGCTGGAATGAAAAACTGTTTTTT. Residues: CAWRSEGWNEKLFF.